This T cell receptor (beta chain) stems from a study of OX40 agonist ivuxolimab in advanced cancers. In terms of the full investigation: The costimulatory receptor OX40 (CD134) was targeted by ivuxolimab, a fully human IgG2 agonistic monoclonal antibody. Intravenous ivuxolimab was administered to patients every 2 weeks at six dose levels: 0.01, 0.1, 0.3, 1.5, 3 and 10 mg/kg. Three dose-escalation patients achieved partial responses, one with hepatocellular carcinoma and two with cutaneous melanoma. Among the roughly 52 dose-escalation patients, 19 had hepatocellular carcinoma, roughly 15 melanoma, 9 renal cell carcinoma and 9 head and neck cancer. The paper describes the monotherapy dose-escalation part (N = 52 patients) of the phase I trial of ivuxolimab. Prior anti-PD-1, anti-PD-L1 or anti-CTLA-4 therapy was permitted, and about two fifths of dose-escalation patients had received checkpoint inhibitors. The purpose of peripheral TCRbeta sequencing was to test whether ivuxolimab changed TCR sequence diversity and led to clonal T-cell expansion. In the dose-escalation cohort, 82.7% of patients were male, and the mean age was around 60 years, with a range of roughly 23 to 85.

Genomic DNA was isolated from the sorted cells so that the TCRbeta CDR3 region could be sequenced. The immunoSEQ Assay was used for sequencing of TCRbeta CDR3 regions. The source is immuneACCESS, and TCRdb retained only in-frame sequences with V and J called. Part of the clones is not carried over; for the studies checked, unresolved V genes explain less than half of this, and the remainder is unexplained. The sample includes around 63,000 clones, with approximately 90% observed a single time. The top ten clones comprise approximately 1.2% of the sample. Broader findings and caveats from the paper: Low levels of normalized T-cell clonal expansion were also seen in some nonresponding patients. In the 0.1-3.0 mg/kg groups, partial responders had among the lowest normalized peripheral clonal expansion, particularly in CD8+ T cells. On average, CD8+ T cells showed more expanded clones than CD4+ T cells after ivuxolimab. At doses from 0.1 to 3.0 mg/kg, clonal expansion was seen in both CD4+ and CD8+ blood T cells between baseline and week 6. The antigen specificity of the clonally expanded peripheral T cells was not determined.

As to this clone: What this receptor recognizes is not known. No much larger clone exists at a distance of one base, and base qualities are not known.

The trial excluded patients who had a history of autoimmune disease or were on systemic immunosuppression. In every dose cohort, peripheral blood was drawn for TCR sequencing at baseline, cycle 4 day 1, and cycle 7 day 1. The samples were drawn from a first-in-human, open-label, multicenter phase I dose-escalation trial of ivuxolimab. The trial enrolled adults with locally advanced or metastatic head and neck squamous cell, hepatocellular, melanoma or renal cell carcinoma. Before TCR sequencing, CD4+ T cells and CD8+ T cells from peripheral blood were sorted into separate populations. Relative to germline, V is 2 bases shorter and J is 3 bases shorter, with 11 bases between their ends. The germline V gene provides CDR1 SGHDT and CDR2 YYEEEE. Counted from cysteine to phenylalanine, this CDR3 has 14 amino acids. This entry keeps only the CDR3 DNA: 42 bases, framed from base 1.

The sequence was collected from an adult with an advanced solid tumor such as melanoma, head and neck, liver or kidney cancer. Source: CD4+ or CD8+ T cells sorted from blood, taken in a trial of the OX40 agonist ivuxolimab. Recombination connected TRBV5-6 to TRBJ1-1; the D gene is unclear. The DNA sequence reads TGTGCCAGCAGCTTAGGCCTATTGGACACTGAAGCTTTCTTT. This gives the protein CASSLGLLDTEAFF.